Shown below are 18 T cell receptor beta chains from a single sample sequenced in a study of OX40 agonist ivuxolimab in advanced cancers. The method was immunoSEQ multiplex PCR; TCRdb's version includes in-frame clones alone and lacks a portion of them. The sample contains some 99,000 clones, about 80% of which appear only once. Sequenced material: CD4+ or CD8+ T cells sorted from blood, taken in a trial of the OX40 agonist ivuxolimab. Source of these receptors: an adult with an advanced solid tumor such as melanoma, head and neck, liver or kidney cancer.

This chain connects TRBV6-5 to TRBJ2-7; 8 nucleotides line up with TRBD1. There are 15 residues in the CDR3. Germline V CDR1 and CDR2: MNHEY, SVGAGI. V lost 6 bases, J lost 1 base, and 8 bases stayed unmatched. For the CDR3, the DNA is TGTGCCAGCAGGCGACAGGGGAAAGGATCCTACGAGCAGTACTTC. This encodes CASRRQGKGSYEQYF.

Remarks on this clone: The same CDR3 can be traced to other DNA sequences in this sample. This sequence joins TRBV14 and TRBJ2-6, with D uncertain. The CDR3 loop spans 15 amino acids. The V gene's germline CDR1 is SGHDN and CDR2 FVKESK. V lost 1 base and J 4 bases, leaving 8 bases between the germline ends. CDR3 in amino acids: CASSQVRGGANVLTF. Written as DNA, the CDR3 is TGTGCCAGCAGCCAAGTCCGTGGCGGGGCCAACGTCCTGACTTTC.

The chain carries TRBV7-8 and TRBJ1-6; 7 bases fit TRBD1. Germline CDR1 is SGHVS and CDR2 is FQNEAQ. This CDR3 is built from 16 residues. V was clipped by 5 bases and J by 7 bases; unmatched bases: 11. The CDR3 reads CASSPRGAGQNSPLHF. The CDR3, as DNA: TGTGCCAGCAGCCCCAGGGGGGCGGGACAGAATTCACCCCTCCACTTT.

The genes are TRBV7-3 and TRBJ2-3, with 7 bases matching TRBD1. V was pared by 0 bases and J by 3 bases, with 3 bases of the junction left unmatched. The germline gives CDR1 SGHTA, CDR2 FQGTGA. This CDR3 is 15 amino acids long. CDR3 DNA: TGTGCCAGCAGCTTAACAGGGGGCAGGACAGATACGCAGTATTTT. Its protein product is CASSLTGGRTDTQYF.

In its sample, this clone was seen a few times. This chain joins TRBV5-6 and TRBJ1-1; no definite D call. The CDR3 loop spans 12 amino acids. The V and J ends lost 5 bases and 3 bases respectively, with 8 bases between them. Germline lookup yields CDR1 SGHDT and CDR2 YYEEEE. The CDR3 coding sequence is TGTGCCAGCAGAAGGAGGGACACTGAAGCTTTCTTT. Amino acids: CASRRRDTEAFF.

The rearrangement uses TRBV28 and TRBJ2-5; no reliable D call. CDR3 length: 13 amino acids. Trimming left V 2 bases short and J 1 base short, with 5 bases between. The germline CDR1 and CDR2 sequences are MDHEN and SYDVKM. CDR3 amino acids: CASSLSVQETQYF. The CDR3 DNA is TGTGCCAGCAGTTTAAGTGTCCAAGAGACCCAGTACTTC.

The V gene is TRBV6-5, the J gene TRBJ2-5; D might be TRBD1 (5 bases). Trimming pared 2 bases from V and 7 bases from J, leaving 8 bases between. There are 12 residues in the CDR3. Germline V CDR1 and CDR2: MNHEY, SVGAGI. The CDR3 reads CASSYRQGTQYF. The CDR3 nucleotides read TGTGCCAGCAGTTACCGTCAGGGGACCCAGTACTTC.

There are a few counts of this clone. This rearrangement joins TRBV7-9 to TRBJ1-5; D ambiguous. Trimming shortened V by 5 bases and J by 6 bases, and 5 bases separated the two germline ends. CDR1 SEHNR and CDR2 FQNEAQ come from the germline V gene (reference sequence). The CDR3 extends over 11 amino acids. The CDR3 coding sequence is TGTGCCAGCAGCCCTCGTCAGCCCCAGCATTTT. It codes for CASSPRQPQHF.

The chain couples TRBV12-5 to TRBJ2-3, with D perhaps given as TRBD1 or TRBD2 (5 bases each). The V and J ends lost 6 bases and 2 bases respectively, with 9 bases between them. CDR1 and CDR2 (germline): LGHNT, FRNRAP. The CDR3 sequence is 13 residues long. CDR3 bases: TGTGCTAGTGGGATGGGGGTCACAGATACGCAGTATTTT. As protein: CASGMGVTDTQYF.

V usage is TRBV5-1 and J usage is TRBJ1-4; D is possibly TRBD1 (5 bases). The CDR3 loop spans 15 amino acids. Germline V CDR1 and CDR2: SGHRS, YFSETQ. Trimming removed 0 bases at V and 0 bases at J, with 6 bases between. The CDR3 spells CASSLGGTTNEKLFF. The CDR3 coding sequence is TGCGCCAGCAGCTTGGGGGGGACAACTAATGAAAAACTGTTTTTT.

V usage is TRBV7-3 and J usage is TRBJ2-7, with TRBD2 identical over 11 bases. Germline V gives CDR1 SGHTA, CDR2 FQGTGA. The V gene end was trimmed by 4 bases and the J gene end by 1 base; junction bases not matched to a gene: 3. The CDR3 extends over 15 amino acids. The CDR3 bases are TGTGCCAGCAGCTCGACTAGCGGGGCTTCCTACGAGCAGTACTTC. It is translated as CASSSTSGASYEQYF. Drawing the rest from reference TRBV7-3 and TRBJ2-7, the complete variable domain is GAGVSQTPSNKVTEKGKYVELRCDPISGHTALYWYRQSLGQGPEFLIYFQGTGAADDSGLPNDRFFAVRPEGSVSTLKIQRTERGDSAVYLCASSSTSGASYEQYFGPGTRLTVT.

The chain employs TRBV7-3 and TRBJ1-2; 7 nucleotides agree with TRBD1. CDR1 and CDR2 (germline): SGHTA, FQGTGA. The V and J ends lost 5 bases and 3 bases, in that order; junction bases with no gene match: 3. The CDR3 extends over 13 amino acids. CDR3 sequence (DNA): TGTGCCAGCAGCCCCGGGACAGACTATGGCTACACCTTC. Its translation: CASSPGTDYGYTF.

The CDR3 loop is CASSASPAGATDTQYF. The DNA of the CDR3 is TGTGCCAGCTCCGCGTCCCCCGCGGGAGCAACAGATACGCAGTATTTT. The rearrangement links TRBV18 to TRBJ2-3; 7 nucleotides match TRBD2. V trimming: 6 bases; J trimming: 3 bases; junction bases outside the gene matches: 12. The germline V gene has CDR1 KGHSH and CDR2 LQKENI. CDR3 length: 16 amino acids.

This chain joins TRBV7-2 and TRBJ2-3; the match to TRBD1 covers 8 bases. This CDR3 has 14 amino acids. Germline lookup yields CDR1 SGHTA and CDR2 FQGNSA. The ends lost 5 bases at V and 5 bases at J; junction bases unmatched: 6. The CDR3 is CASSPRGQVDTQYF. The CDR3 bases are TGTGCCAGCAGCCCCAGGGGGCAGGTAGATACGCAGTATTTT. Filled out from reference TRBV7-2 and TRBJ2-3, the complete variable domain reads GAGVSQSPSNKVTEKGKDVELRCDPISGHTALYWYRQSLGQGLEFLIYFQGNSAPDKSGLPSDRFSAERTGGSVSTLTIQRTQQEDSAVYLCASSPRGQVDTQYFGPGTRLTVL.

The chain has TRBV5-4 and TRBJ1-1, with 7 bases matching TRBD1. Germline V gene sequence: CDR1 SGHNT, CDR2 YYREEE (reference sequence). This CDR3 comprises 14 residues. Trimming took 0 bases from V and 1 from J; bases not matched to a gene: 0. CDR3 DNA: TGTGCCAGCAGCTTGGACAGGGGGAACACTGAAGCTTTCTTT. Translation: CASSLDRGNTEAFF.

The CDR3 reads CASSYSRDRGYEQYF. In DNA form, the CDR3 reads TGTGCCAGCAGTTACTCCCGGGACAGGGGGTATGAGCAGTACTTC. This chain uses TRBV6-5 with TRBJ2-7, with TRBD1 identical over 11 bases. This CDR3 region has 15 residues. CDR1 MNHEY and CDR2 SVGAGI come from the germline V gene. V was pared by 0 bases and J by 7 bases, with 5 bases of the junction left unmatched.

The chain links TRBV28 to TRBJ2-3; weak D call: TRBD1 (5 bases). CDR1 is MDHEN and CDR2 is SYDVKM in the germline V gene. The V gene lost 3 bases and the J gene lost 8 bases, with 15 bases spanning the gap. CDR3 length: 14 residues. CDR3 loop: CASSFPSSGPTQYF. In nucleotides, the CDR3 is TGTGCCAGCAGTTTTCCCAGTTCAGGGCCTACGCAGTATTTT.

The rearrangement uses TRBV5-6 and TRBJ2-3; 9 bases fit TRBD1. This CDR3 is built from 17 residues. The V and J ends lost 3 bases and 2 bases, in that order; junction bases with no gene match: 10. Germline CDR1 SGHDT, CDR2 YYEEEE. The CDR3 nucleotides are TGTGCCAGCAGCTATCGGACAGGGGACCCTTACACAGATACGCAGTATTTT. This sequence encodes CASSYRTGDPYTDTQYF.